This T cell receptor beta chain was identified in a study of T-cell reconstitution after alpha-beta-depleted transplantation in children. CDR3 length: 14 residues. Trimming took 2 bases from V and 7 from J, leaving 12 bases between them. The germline CDR1 and CDR2 sequences are SEHNR and FQNEAQ (reference sequence). The authors prepared the TCRbeta library with unique molecular identifiers. One entry per CDR3 protein, called by TCRdb with MiXCR from the PCR reads. The table shows some 590,000 distinct CDR3 sequences, with about 10% occurring only once. The table lists this clonotype with many counts. This clonotype was obtained from a human donor who donated a stem cell graft to a child with acute myeloid leukemia. Sequencing used PBMCs from the stem cell graft donor, obtained from the stem cell graft. The J gene is TRBJ2-1, the V gene TRBV7-9; unclear D gene. The CDR3 is CASSLRAPKNEQFF. The CDR3 DNA reads as TGTGCCAGCAGCTTAAGGGCCCCGAAGAATGAGCAGTTCTTC.